These 9 T cell receptor beta chains came from one sample sequenced in a study of early T cells in non-severe SARS-CoV-2 infection. TCRdb passed the 5' RACE reads through MiXCR, listing each CDR3 protein once. The table has around 30,000 distinct CDR3 sequences, about 5.3% seen once. Sequenced material: whole blood. All receptors come from an adult who was a healthcare worker with PCR-confirmed SARS-CoV-2 infection or an uninfected control (not recorded which).

At least ten counts were recorded for this clonotype. The chain has TRBV28 and TRBJ2-1; D gene unclear. Germline-derived CDR1 and CDR2 are MDHEN and SYDVKM. Trimming pared 6 bases from V and 0 bases from J, leaving 9 bases between. The CDR3 extends over 14 amino acids. CDR3: CASRTMSSYNEQFF. In DNA form, the CDR3 reads TGTGCCAGCAGAACAATGAGCTCCTACAATGAGCAGTTCTTC.

V is TRBV19 and J is TRBJ2-3; TRBD1 or TRBD2 may be the D gene (5 bases each). The CDR3 is 16 residues long. Germline-derived CDR1 and CDR2 are LNHDA and SQIVND (reference sequence). Trimming cost V 6 bases and J 1 base, with 17 bases left between them. DNA of the CDR3: TGTGCCAGTAGCCCCCGCGTGGGGACCCGCACAGATACGCAGTATTTT. It yields the protein CASSPRVGTRTDTQYF.

This clonotype was seen repeatedly, ten times or more. In DNA, the CDR3 is TGTGCCAGCAGTTACCTCACTAGCGGGAGGTGGAATGAGCAGTTCTTC. Amino acid sequence: CASSYLTSGRWNEQFF. The chain carries TRBV27 and TRBJ2-1, with 12 bases lining up with TRBD2. The CDR3 length is 16 residues. V was clipped by 4 bases and J by 7 bases; unmatched bases: 8. Germline CDR1 reads MNHEY; CDR2 reads SMNVEV (reference sequence).

This clonotype was recorded many times. This chain links TRBV12-3 or TRBV12-4 with TRBJ2-5; 7 nucleotides agree with TRBD2. The CDR3 covers 16 residues. V shed 3 bases and J 1 base; nucleotides not matched to a gene: 8. CDR3 loop: CASSFRAGVGQETQYF. CDR3 bases: TGTGCCAGCAGTTTTCGGGCGGGAGTGGGCCAAGAGACCCAGTACTTC.

This clonotype was observed at least ten times. V and J are TRBV20-1 and TRBJ2-7; tentatively, D is TRBD2 (6 bases). CDR3 length equals 15 residues. V was trimmed by 3 bases and J by 1 base, leaving 16 bases between them. Per the germline V gene, CDR1 is DFQATT and CDR2 is SNEGSKA (reference sequence). CDR3 in DNA: TGCAGTGCTAGGGGTCCCGGGACTCGTTCCTACGAGCAGTACTTC. It codes for CSARGPGTRSYEQYF.

This clonotype appeared many times. V usage is TRBV12-3 or TRBV12-4 and J usage is TRBJ2-7, with D perhaps TRBD2 (6 bases). V shed 5 bases and J shed 2 bases, with 22 bases lying between them. The CDR3 extends over 17 amino acids. The CDR3 is CASSPYNWGRITYEQYF. The CDR3 DNA reads as TGTGCCAGCAGTCCTTATAATTGGGGGAGGATTACCTACGAGCAGTACTTC.

In its sample, this clonotype was seen many times. This chain joins TRBV7-9 and TRBJ1-1; D is ambiguous. Trimming pared 3 bases from V and 3 bases from J, leaving 8 bases between. CDR1 and CDR2 from the germline V gene are SEHNR and FQNEAQ (reference sequence). The CDR3 is 13 residues long. The CDR3 reads CASSFVEYTEAFF. The CDR3 DNA reads TGTGCCAGCAGCTTCGTGGAGTACACTGAAGCTTTCTTT.

This clonotype was picked up many times. This chain links TRBV9 with TRBJ2-7; 11 bases are a match to TRBD1. CDR3 length equals 14 residues. Germline values: CDR1 SGDLS, CDR2 YYNGEE. The trim removed 3 bases at V and 3 bases at J, leaving 2 bases unmatched. The CDR3 protein is CASSAGQGVYEQYF. CDR3 coding DNA: TGTGCCAGCAGCGCGGGACAGGGGGTCTACGAGCAGTACTTC.

The table lists this clonotype with many counts. The chain is built from TRBV5-4 and TRBJ2-5; no firm D call. Trimming shortened V by 1 base and J by 0 bases, and 7 bases separated the two germline ends. The CDR3 has 14 residues. Germline V gene lookup returns CDR1 SGHNT and CDR2 YYREEE (reference sequence). The CDR3 region has the DNA TGTGCCAGCAGCTTGTACAGATACCAAGAGACCCAGTACTTC. Translating it yields CASSLYRYQETQYF.